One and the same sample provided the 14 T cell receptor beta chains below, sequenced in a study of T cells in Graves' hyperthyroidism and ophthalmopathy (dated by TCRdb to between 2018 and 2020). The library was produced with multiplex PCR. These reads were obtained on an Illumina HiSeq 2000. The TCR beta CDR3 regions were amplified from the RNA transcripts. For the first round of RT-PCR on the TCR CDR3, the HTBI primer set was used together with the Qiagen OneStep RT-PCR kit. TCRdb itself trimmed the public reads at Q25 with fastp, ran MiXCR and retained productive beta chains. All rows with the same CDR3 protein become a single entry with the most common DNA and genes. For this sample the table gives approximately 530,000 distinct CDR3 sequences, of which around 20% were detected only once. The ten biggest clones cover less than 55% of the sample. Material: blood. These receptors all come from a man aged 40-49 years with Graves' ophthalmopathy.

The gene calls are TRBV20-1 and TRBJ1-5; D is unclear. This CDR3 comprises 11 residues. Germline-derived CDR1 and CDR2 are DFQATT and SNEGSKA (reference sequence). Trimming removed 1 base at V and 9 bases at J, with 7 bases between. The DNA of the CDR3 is TGCAGTGCTAGAGGAGGAGGGCCCCAGCATTTT. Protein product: CSARGGGPQHF.

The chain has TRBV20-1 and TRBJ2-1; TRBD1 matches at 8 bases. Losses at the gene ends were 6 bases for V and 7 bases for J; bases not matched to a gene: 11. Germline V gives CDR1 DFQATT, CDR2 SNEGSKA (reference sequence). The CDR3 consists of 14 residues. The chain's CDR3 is CSALGGQGLNEQFF. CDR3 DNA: TGCAGTGCCCTAGGTGGACAGGGCCTAAATGAGCAGTTCTTC.

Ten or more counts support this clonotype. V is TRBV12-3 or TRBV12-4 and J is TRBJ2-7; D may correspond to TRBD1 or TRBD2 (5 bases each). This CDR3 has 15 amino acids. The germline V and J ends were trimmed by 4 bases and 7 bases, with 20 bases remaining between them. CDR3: CASSSPGRRLREQYF. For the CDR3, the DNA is TGTGCCAGCAGTTCTCCGGGACGGAGGCTTCGAGAGCAGTACTTC.

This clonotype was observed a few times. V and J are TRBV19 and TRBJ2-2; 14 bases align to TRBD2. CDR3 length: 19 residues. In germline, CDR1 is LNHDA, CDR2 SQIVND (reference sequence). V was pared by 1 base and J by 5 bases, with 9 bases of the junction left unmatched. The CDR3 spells CASSIGLGLAGVKTGELFF. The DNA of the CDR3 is TGTGCCAGTAGTATAGGTTTGGGACTAGCGGGAGTGAAGACCGGGGAGCTGTTTTTT.

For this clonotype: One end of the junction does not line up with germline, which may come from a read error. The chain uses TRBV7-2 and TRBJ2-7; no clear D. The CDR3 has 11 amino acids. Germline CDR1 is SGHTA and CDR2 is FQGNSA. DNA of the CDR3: TGTGCCGGCAGCTTAAAGTACGAGCAGTACTTC. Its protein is CAGSLKYEQYF.

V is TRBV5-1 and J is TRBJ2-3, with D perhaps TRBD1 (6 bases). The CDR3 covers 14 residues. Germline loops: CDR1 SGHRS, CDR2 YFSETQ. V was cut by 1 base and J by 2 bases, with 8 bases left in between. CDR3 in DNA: TGCGCCAGCAGCTTGTGGGGGCTCACAGATACGCAGTATTTT. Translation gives CASSLWGLTDTQYF.

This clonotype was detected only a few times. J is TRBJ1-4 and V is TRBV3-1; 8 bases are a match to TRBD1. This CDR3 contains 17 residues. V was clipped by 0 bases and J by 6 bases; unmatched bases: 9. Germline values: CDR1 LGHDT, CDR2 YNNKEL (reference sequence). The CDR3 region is CASSQERAGQGHEKLFF. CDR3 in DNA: TGTGCCAGCAGCCAAGAAAGGGCAGGACAGGGCCATGAAAAACTGTTTTTT.

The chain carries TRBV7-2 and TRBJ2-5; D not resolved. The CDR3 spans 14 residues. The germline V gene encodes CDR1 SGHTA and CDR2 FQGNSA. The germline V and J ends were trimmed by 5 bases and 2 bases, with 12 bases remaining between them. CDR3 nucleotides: TGTGCCAGCAGCGCCCGGACCACTCAAGAGACCCAGTACTTC. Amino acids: CASSARTTQETQYF.

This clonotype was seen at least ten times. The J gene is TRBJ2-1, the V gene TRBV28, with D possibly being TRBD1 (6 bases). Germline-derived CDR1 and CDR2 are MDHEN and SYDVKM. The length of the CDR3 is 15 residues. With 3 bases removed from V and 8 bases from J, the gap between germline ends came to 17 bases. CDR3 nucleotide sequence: TGTGCCAGCAGTTTTGGCAGGACGACAGGCGATGAGCAGTTCTTC. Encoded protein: CASSFGRTTGDEQFF.

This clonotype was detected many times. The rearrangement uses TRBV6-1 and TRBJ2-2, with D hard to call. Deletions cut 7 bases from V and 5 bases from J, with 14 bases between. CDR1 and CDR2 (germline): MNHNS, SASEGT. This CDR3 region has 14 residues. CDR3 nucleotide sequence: TGTGCCAGCACCGGTAGCTTCGAAACCGGGGAGCTGTTTTTT. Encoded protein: CASTGSFETGELFF.

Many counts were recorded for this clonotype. The CDR3 sequence is CASSRRDHRQETQYF. CDR3 nucleotide sequence: TGTGCCAGCAGCCGACGGGACCACAGACAAGAGACCCAGTACTTC. The rearrangement joins TRBV11-2 to TRBJ2-5; TRBD1 or TRBD2 may be the D gene (5 bases each). V gave up 5 bases and J gave up 2 bases, with 15 bases separating them. This CDR3 has 15 residues. Germline CDR1 and CDR2: SGHAT and FQNNGV.

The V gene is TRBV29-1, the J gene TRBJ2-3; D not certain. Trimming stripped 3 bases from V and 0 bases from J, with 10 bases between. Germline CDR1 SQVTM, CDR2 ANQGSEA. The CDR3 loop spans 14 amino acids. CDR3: CSVEGRASTDTQYF. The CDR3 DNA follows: TGCAGCGTTGAGGGTCGGGCAAGCACAGATACGCAGTATTTT.

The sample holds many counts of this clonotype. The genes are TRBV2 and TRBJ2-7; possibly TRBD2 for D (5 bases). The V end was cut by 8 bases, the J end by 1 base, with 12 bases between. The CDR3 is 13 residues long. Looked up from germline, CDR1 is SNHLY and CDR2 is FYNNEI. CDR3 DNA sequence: TGTGCCAGCTGCCGGGAAGTATCCTACGAGCAGTACTTC. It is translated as CASCREVSYEQYF.

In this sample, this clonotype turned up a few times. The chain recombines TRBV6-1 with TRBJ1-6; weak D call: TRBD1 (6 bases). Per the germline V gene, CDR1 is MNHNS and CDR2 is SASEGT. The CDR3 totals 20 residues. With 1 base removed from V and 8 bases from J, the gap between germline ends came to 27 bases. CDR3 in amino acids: CASSEGLLGRGVRGYSPLHF. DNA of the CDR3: TGTGCCAGCAGTGAAGGGCTGTTGGGGAGGGGCGTCAGGGGTTATTCACCCCTCCACTTT.